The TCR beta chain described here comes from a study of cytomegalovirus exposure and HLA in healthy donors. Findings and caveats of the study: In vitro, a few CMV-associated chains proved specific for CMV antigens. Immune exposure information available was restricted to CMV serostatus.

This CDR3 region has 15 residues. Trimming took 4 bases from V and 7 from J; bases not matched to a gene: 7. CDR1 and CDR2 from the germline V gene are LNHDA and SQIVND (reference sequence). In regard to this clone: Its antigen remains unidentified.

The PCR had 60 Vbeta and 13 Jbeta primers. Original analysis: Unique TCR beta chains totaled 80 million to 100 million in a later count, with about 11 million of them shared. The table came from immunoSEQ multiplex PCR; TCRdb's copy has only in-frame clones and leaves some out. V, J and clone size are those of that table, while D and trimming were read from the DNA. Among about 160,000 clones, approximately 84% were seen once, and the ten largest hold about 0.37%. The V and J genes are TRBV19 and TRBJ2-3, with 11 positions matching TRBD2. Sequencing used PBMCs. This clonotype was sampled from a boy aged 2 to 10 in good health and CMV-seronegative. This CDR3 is CASSTRLAGIYTQYF. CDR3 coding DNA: TGTGCCAGTAGTACCCGACTAGCGGGAATATATACGCAGTATTTT.